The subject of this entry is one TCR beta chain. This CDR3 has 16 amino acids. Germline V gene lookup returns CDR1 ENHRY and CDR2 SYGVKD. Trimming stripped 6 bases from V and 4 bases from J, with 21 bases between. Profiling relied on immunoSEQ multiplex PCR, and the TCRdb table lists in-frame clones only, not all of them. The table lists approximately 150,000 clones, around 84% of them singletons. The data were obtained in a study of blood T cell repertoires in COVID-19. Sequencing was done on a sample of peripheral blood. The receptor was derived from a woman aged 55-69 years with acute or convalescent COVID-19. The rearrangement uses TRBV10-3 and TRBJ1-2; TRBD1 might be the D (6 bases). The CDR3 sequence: CAIRFSITGFGYGYTF. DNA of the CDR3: TGTGCCATCAGATTCTCAATTACAGGGTTCGGCTATGGCTACACCTTC.